This T cell receptor beta chain was recorded in a study of CD8 T cells in ankylosing spondylitis. Study-wide findings and caveats: Within ankylosing spondylitis blood, a TCR beta motif made up of eight highly homologous variants appeared to be characteristic.

The TCR beta libraries were generated through quantitative 5'-RACE incorporating molecular barcodes. TCRdb re-analysed the 5' RACE reads in MiXCR, keeping a single row per CDR3 protein. The sample shows some 700,000 distinct CDR3 sequences, 15% to 20% of them seen only once. A word on this clonotype: Its antigen is unknown.

Germline values: CDR1 SGHTA, CDR2 FQGNSA. V was clipped by 5 bases and J by 7 bases, with 18 bases between them. The CDR3 totals 14 residues. The sequenced material came from blood, either unsorted or a sorted T cell fraction (not recorded which). The chain recombines TRBV7-2 with TRBJ2-7; D gene unclear. This TCR was sampled from a male donor with ankylosing spondylitis. The CDR3 loop is CASSPPYGSGEQYF. CDR3 bases: TGTGCCAGCAGCCCACCTTACGGATCTGGGGAGCAGTACTTC.